This T cell receptor (beta chain) was captured by sequencing in a study of OX40 agonist ivuxolimab in advanced cancers. The overall study: Anti-PD-1, anti-PD-L1 or anti-CTLA-4 therapy given earlier was allowed, and roughly 40% had some.

On cycle 4 day 1 and cycle 7 day 1, as well as at baseline, blood was sampled. CDR1 and CDR2 (germline): SGDLS, YYNGEE. The ends lost 0 bases at V and 4 bases at J; junction bases unmatched: 6. The CDR3 runs to 16 residues. Method: immunoSEQ multiplex PCR; TCRdb's copy keeps in-frame clones and lacks some. The table records tens of thousands of clones, about 80% of them present only once. On this clone itself: Its antigen remains unidentified.

Study results and limitations: At 0.1-3.0 mg/kg, partial responders had clonal expansion among the lowest observed.

Here the sequenced sample was CD4+ or CD8+ T cells sorted from blood, taken in a trial of the OX40 agonist ivuxolimab. This clonotype was obtained from an adult with an advanced solid tumor such as melanoma, head and neck, liver or kidney cancer. The genes are TRBV9 and TRBJ2-7; 11 bases align to TRBD1. The CDR3 sequence is CASSVAPGQGGYEQYF. The CDR3 bases are TGTGCCAGCAGCGTAGCCCCGGGACAGGGGGGATACGAGCAGTACTTC.